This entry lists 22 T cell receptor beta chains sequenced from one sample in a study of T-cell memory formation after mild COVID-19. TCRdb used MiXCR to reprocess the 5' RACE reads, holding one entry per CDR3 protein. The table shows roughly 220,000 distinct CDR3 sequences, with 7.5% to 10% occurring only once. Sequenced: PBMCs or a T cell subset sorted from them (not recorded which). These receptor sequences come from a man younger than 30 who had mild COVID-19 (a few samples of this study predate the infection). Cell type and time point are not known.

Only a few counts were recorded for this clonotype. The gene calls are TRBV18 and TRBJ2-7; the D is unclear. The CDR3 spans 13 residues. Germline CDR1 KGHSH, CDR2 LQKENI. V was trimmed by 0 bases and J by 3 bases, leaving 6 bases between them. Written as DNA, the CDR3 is TGTGCCAGCTCACCACCGAGCTTCTACGAGCAGTACTTC. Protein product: CASSPPSFYEQYF.

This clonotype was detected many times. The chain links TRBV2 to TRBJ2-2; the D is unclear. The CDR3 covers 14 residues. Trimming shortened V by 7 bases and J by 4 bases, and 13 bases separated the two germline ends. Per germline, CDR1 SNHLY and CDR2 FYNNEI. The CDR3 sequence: CASTPGRGTGELFF. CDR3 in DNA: TGTGCCAGCACCCCCGGGCGCGGCACCGGGGAGCTGTTTTTT.

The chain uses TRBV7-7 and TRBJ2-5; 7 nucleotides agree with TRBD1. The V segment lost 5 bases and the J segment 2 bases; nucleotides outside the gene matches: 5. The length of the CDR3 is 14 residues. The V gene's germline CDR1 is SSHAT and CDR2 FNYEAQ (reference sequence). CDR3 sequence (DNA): TGTGCCAGCAGCAGAGACAGGGCGCAAGAGACCCAGTACTTC. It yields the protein CASSRDRAQETQYF.

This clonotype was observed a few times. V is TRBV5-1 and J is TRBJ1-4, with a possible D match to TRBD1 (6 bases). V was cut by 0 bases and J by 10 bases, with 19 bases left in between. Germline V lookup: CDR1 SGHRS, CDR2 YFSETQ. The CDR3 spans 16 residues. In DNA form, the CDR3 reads TGCGCCAGCAGCTTGGAGCTCGCTTCACAGGGACGAAAACTGTTTTTT. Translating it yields CASSLELASQGRKLFF. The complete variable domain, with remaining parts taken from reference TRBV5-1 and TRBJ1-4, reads KAGVTQTPRYLIKTRGQQVTLSCSPISGHRSVSWYQQTPGQGLQFLFEYFSETQRNKGNFPGRFSGRQFSNSRSEMNVSTLELGDSALYLCASSLELASQGRKLFFGSGTQLSVL.

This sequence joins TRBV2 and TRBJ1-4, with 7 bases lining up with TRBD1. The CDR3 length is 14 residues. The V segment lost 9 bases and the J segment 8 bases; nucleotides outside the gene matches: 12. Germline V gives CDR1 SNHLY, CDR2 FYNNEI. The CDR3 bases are TGTGCCAGTTCCCAGGGGGGGCTGGAAGAAAAACTGTTTTTT. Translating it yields CASSQGGLEEKLFF.

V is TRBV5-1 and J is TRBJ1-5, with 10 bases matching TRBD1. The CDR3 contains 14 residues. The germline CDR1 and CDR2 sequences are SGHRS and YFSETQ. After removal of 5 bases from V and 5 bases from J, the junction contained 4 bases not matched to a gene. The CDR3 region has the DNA TGCGCCAGCAGACCCGGGACAGGGGATCAGCCCCAGCATTTT. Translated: CASRPGTGDQPQHF.

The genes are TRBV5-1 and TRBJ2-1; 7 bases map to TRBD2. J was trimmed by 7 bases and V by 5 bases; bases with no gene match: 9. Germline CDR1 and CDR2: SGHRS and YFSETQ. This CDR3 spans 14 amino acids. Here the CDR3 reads CASRGGEWRNEQFF. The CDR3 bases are TGCGCCAGCAGGGGGGGGGAATGGAGGAATGAGCAGTTCTTC. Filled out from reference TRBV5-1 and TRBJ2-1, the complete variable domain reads KAGVTQTPRYLIKTRGQQVTLSCSPISGHRSVSWYQQTPGQGLQFLFEYFSETQRNKGNFPGRFSGRQFSNSRSEMNVSTLELGDSALYLCASRGGEWRNEQFFGPGTRLTVL.

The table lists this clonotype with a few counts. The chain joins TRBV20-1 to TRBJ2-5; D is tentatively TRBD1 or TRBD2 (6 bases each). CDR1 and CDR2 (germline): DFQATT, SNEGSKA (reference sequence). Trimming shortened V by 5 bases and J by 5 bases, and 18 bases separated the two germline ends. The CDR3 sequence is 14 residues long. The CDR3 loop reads CSAPIPGARETQYF. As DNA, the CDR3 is TGCAGTGCTCCGATTCCGGGGGCGCGGGAGACCCAGTACTTC.

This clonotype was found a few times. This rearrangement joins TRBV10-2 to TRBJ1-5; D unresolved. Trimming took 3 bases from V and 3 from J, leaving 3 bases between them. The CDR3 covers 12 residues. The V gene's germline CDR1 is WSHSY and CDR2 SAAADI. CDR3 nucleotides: TGCGCCAGCAGTGACGACAATCAGCCCCAGCATTTT. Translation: CASSDDNQPQHF.

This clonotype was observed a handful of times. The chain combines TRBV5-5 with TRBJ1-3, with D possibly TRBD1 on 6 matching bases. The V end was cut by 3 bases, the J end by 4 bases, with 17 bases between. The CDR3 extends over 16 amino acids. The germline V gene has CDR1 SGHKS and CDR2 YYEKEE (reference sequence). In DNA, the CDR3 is TGTGCCAGCAGCTATTCGAGGGGGGCGCGAGGAAACACCATATATTTT. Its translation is CASSYSRGARGNTIYF.

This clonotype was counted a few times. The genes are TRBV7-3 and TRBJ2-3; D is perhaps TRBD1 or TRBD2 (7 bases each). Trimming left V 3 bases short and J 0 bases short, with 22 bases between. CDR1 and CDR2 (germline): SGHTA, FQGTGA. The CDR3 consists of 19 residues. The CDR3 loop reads CASSFTPSREGASTDTQYF. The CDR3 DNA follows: TGTGCCAGCAGCTTTACCCCGTCGAGGGAGGGGGCTAGCACAGATACGCAGTATTTT.

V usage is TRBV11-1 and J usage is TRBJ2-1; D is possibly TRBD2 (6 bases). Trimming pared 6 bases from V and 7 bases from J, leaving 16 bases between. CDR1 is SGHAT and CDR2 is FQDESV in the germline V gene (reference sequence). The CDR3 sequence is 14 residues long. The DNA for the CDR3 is TGTGCCAGCAGGGGGGGACGACGGGTGAATGAGCAGTTCTTC. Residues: CASRGGRRVNEQFF.

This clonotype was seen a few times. The CDR3 coding sequence is TGCAGCGTTGGGGAACAGGGGGTTGGCGAGACCCAGTACTTC. This sequence encodes CSVGEQGVGETQYF. The rearrangement uses TRBV29-1 and TRBJ2-5, with 8 bases aligning to TRBD1. The CDR3 sequence is 14 residues long. Unmatched junction bases numbered 9, after V lost 4 bases and J lost 5 bases. Germline lookup yields CDR1 SQVTM and CDR2 ANQGSEA.

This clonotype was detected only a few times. CDR3 sequence: CSAPQSTDTQYF. CDR3 nucleotide sequence: TGCAGTGCCCCCCAGAGCACAGATACGCAGTATTTT. The chain couples TRBV20-1 to TRBJ2-3; D gene uncertain. Germline assignment: CDR1 DFQATT and CDR2 SNEGSKA (reference sequence). The ends were cut back, 6 bases at V and 0 bases at J, with 7 bases in the middle. CDR3 length equals 12 residues.

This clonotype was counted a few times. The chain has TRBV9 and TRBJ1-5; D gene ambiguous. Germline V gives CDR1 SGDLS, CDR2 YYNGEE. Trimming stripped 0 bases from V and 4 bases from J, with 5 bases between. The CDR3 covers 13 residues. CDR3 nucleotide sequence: TGTGCCAGCAGCGTAGAGTTGAATCAGCCCCAGCATTTT. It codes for CASSVELNQPQHF. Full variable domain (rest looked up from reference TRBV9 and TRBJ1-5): DSGVTQTPKHLITATGQRVTLRCSPRSGDLSVYWYQQSLDQGLQFLIQYYNGEERAKGNILERFSAQQFPDLHSELNLSSLELGDSALYFCASSVELNQPQHFGDGTRLSIL.

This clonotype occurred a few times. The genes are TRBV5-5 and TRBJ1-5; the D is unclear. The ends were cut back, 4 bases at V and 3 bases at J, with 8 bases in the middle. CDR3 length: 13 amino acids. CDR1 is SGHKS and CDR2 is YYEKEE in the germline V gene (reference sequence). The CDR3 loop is CASSVRDNQPQHF. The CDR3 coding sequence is TGTGCCAGCAGCGTGCGGGACAATCAGCCCCAGCATTTT.

The DNA for the CDR3 is TGCGCCAGCAGCTTCCGAGCGGGGAACAATGAGCAGTTCTTC. Translated: CASSFRAGNNEQFF. The chain combines TRBV5-1 with TRBJ2-1; 7 bases fit TRBD2. The ends lost 2 bases at V and 5 bases at J; junction bases unmatched: 4. Germline-derived CDR1 and CDR2 are SGHRS and YFSETQ. CDR3 length: 14 amino acids.

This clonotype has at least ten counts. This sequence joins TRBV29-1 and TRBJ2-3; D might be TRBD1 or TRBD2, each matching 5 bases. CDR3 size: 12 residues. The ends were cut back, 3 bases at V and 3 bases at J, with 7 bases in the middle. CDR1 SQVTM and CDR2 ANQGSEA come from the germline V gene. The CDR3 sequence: CSVDEGTDTQYF. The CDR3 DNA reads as TGCAGCGTTGACGAGGGGACAGATACGCAGTATTTT.

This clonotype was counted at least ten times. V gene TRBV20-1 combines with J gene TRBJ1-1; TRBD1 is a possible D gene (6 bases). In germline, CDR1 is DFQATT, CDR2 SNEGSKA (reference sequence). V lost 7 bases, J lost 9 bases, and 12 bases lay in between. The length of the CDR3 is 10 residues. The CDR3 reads CSVGGEKAFF. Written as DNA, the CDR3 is TGCAGTGTAGGGGGAGAAAAAGCTTTCTTT.

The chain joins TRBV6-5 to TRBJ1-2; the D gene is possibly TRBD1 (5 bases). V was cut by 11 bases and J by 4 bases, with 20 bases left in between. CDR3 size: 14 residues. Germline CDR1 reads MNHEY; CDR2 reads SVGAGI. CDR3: CASGRDLNLYGYTF. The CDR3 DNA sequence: TGTGCCTCGGGGCGGGACCTGAATCTCTATGGCTACACCTTC.

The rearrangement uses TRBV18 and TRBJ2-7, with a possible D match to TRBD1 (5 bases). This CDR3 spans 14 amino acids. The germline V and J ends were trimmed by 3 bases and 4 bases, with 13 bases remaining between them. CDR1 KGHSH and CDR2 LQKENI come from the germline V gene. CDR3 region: CASSPQGIVYEQYV. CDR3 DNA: TGTGCCAGCTCACCCCAGGGAATTGTGTACGAGCAGTACGTC.

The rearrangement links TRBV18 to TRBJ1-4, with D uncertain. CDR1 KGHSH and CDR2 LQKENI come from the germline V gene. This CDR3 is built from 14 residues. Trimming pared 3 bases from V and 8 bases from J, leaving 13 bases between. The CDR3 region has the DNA TGTGCCAGCTCACCTTCGGGAAGAGGGGAAAAACTGTTTTTT. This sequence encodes CASSPSGRGEKLFF. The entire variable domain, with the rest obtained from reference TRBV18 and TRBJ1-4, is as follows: NAGVMQNPRHLVRRRGQEARLRCSPMKGHSHVYWYRQLPEEGLKFMVYLQKENIIDESGMPKERFSAEFPKEGPSILRIQQVVRGDSAAYFCASSPSGRGEKLFFGSGTQLSVL.